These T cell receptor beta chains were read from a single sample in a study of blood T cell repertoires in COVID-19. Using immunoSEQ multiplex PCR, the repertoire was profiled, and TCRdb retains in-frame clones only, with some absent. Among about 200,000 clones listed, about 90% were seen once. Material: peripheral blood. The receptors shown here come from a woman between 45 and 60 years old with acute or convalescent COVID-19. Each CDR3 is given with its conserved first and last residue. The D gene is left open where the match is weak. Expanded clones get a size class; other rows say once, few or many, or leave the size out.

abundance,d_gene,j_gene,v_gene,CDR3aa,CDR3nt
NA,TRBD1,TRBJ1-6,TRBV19,CASSGTGSESPLHF,TGTGCCAGTAGCGGGACAGGGTCAGAGTCACCCCTCCACTTT
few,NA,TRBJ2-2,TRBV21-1,CASSKTGGANTGELFF,TGTGCCAGCAGCAAAACGGGGGGGGCAAACACCGGGGAGCTGTTTTTT
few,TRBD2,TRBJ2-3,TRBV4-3,CASSQVSGRPSTDTQYF,TGCGCCAGCAGCCAAGTTAGCGGGAGGCCGAGCACAGATACGCAGTATTTT
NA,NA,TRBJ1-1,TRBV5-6,CASSPGVRGTEAFF,TGTGCCAGCAGCCCCGGGGTCAGGGGCACTGAAGCTTTCTTT
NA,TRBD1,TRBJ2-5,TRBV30,CAWSPDRGSAQYF,TGTGCCTGGAGTCCGGACAGGGGCTCGGCCCAGTACTTC
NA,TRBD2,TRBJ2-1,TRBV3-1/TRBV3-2,CASSQEGLAGAFNEQFF,TGTGCCAGCAGCCAAGAGGGGCTAGCGGGGGCCTTCAATGAGCAGTTCTTC
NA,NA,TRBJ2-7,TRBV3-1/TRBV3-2,CASSHSGFGQYF,TGTGCCAGCAGCCACTCAGGGTTTGGACAGTACTTC
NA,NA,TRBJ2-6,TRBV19,CASSIGGFSGANVLTF,TGTGCCAGTAGTATAGGAGGTTTCTCTGGGGCCAACGTCCTGACTTTC
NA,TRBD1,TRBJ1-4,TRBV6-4,CASRRTGDEKLFF,TGTGCCAGCAGGAGGACAGGGGATGAAAAACTGTTTTTT
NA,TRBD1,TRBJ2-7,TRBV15,CATSKGQGADEQYF,TGTGCCACCAGCAAGGGACAGGGGGCCGACGAGCAGTACTTC
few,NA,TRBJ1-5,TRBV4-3,CASSQDLQGMRPQHF,TGCGCCAGCAGCCAAGATCTGCAGGGAATGAGGCCCCAGCATTTT
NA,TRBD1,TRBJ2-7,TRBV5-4,CASSFGTGIYEQYF,TGTGCCAGCAGCTTTGGGACAGGGATATACGAGCAGTACTTC
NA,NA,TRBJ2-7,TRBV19,CASSPQRTLSSYEQYF,TGTGCCAGTAGTCCCCAACGGACACTGAGCTCCTACGAGCAGTACTTC
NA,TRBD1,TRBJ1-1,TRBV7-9,CASSEGQINTEAFF,TGTGCCAGCAGCGAGGGACAGATAAACACTGAAGCTTTCTTT
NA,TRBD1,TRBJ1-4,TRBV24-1,CATSDHGQGTTNEKLFF,TGTGCCACCAGTGACCACGGACAGGGAACAACTAATGAAAAACTGTTTTTT
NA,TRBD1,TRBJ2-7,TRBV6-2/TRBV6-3,CASSYEDRGTYEQYF,TGTGCCAGCAGTTACGAGGACAGGGGAACTTACGAGCAGTACTTC
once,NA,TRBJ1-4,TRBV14,CASSQVGFDSQHEKLFF,TGTGCCAGCAGCCAAGTAGGGTTTGACAGTCAGCATGAAAAACTGTTTTTT
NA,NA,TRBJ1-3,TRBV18,CASSPPRRPGNTIYF,TGTGCCAGCTCACCACCGAGGAGACCTGGAAACACCATATATTTT
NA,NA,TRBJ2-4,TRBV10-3,CAISESSGETKNIQYF,TGTGCCATCAGTGAGTCCTCGGGAGAGACCAAAAACATTCAGTACTTC
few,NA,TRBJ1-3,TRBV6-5,CASTLTVGPGNTIYF,TGTGCCAGCACCTTGACAGTTGGGCCTGGAAACACCATATATTTT
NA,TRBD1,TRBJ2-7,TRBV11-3,CASSPGQGEGYEQYF,TGTGCCAGCAGCCCCGGACAGGGGGAGGGCTACGAGCAGTACTTC
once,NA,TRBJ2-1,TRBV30,CAWSAGADPRQFF,TGTGCCTGGAGTGCAGGGGCCGATCCGAGGCAGTTCTTC
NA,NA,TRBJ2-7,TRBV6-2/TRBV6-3,CASSYRQTYEQYF,TGTGCCAGCAGTTACCGACAGACCTACGAGCAGTACTTC
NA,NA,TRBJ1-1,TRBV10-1,CASSEDLGGTEAFF,TGCGCCAGCAGTGAAGACCTCGGAGGCACTGAAGCTTTCTTT
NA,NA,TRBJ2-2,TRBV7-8,CASSPWTAPRGELFF,TGTGCCAGCAGCCCCTGGACAGCCCCCCGCGGGGAGCTGTTTTTT
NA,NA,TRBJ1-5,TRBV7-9,CASSLNQGGSGQPQHF,TGTGCCAGCAGTCTAAACCAGGGAGGCAGCGGTCAGCCCCAGCATTTT
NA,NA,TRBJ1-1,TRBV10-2,CASSGPGYTPDTEAFF,TGCGCCAGCAGTGGCCCGGGATATACCCCGGACACTGAAGCTTTCTTT
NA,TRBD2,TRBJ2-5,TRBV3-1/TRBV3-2,CASSSLAGGRFETQYF,TGTGCCAGCAGCTCCCTAGCGGGGGGGCGATTTGAGACCCAGTACTTC
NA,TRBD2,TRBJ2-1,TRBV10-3,CAISVASGGRSSYNEQFF,TGTGCCATCAGTGTGGCTAGCGGGGGGCGAAGCTCCTACAATGAGCAGTTCTTC
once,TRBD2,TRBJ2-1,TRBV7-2,CASSPRLGLAGGMDEQFF,TGTGCCAGCAGCCCGAGATTGGGACTAGCGGGGGGGATGGATGAGCAGTTCTTC
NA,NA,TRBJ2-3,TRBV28,CASSPPTVPFSTDTQYF,TGTGCCAGCAGCCCCCCCACGGTCCCCTTTAGCACAGATACGCAGTATTTT
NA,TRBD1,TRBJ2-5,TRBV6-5,CASSTGPGQQETQYF,TGTGCCAGCAGTACAGGGCCGGGACAGCAAGAGACCCAGTACTTC
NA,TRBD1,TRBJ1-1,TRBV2,CASGAGQGTEAFF,TGTGCCAGTGGGGCCGGACAGGGGACGGAAGCTTTCTTT
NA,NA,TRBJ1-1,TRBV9,CASSVGIGVKMNTEAFF,TGTGCCAGCAGCGTAGGGATAGGGGTAAAGATGAACACTGAAGCTTTCTTT
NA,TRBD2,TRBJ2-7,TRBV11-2,CASSLGAGPSYEQYF,TGTGCCAGCAGCTTAGGAGCGGGGCCGAGCTACGAGCAGTACTTC
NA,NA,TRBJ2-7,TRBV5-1,CASSFQGREVDEQYF,TGCGCCAGCAGCTTCCAAGGCAGGGAGGTCGACGAGCAGTACTTC
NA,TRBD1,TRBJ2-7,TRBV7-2,CASSVGQGLVYEQYF,TGTGCCAGCAGCGTTGGACAGGGGCTTGTATACGAGCAGTACTTC
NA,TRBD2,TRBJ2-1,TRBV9,CASNPSGGANEQFF,TGTGCCAGCAACCCTAGCGGGGGGGCGAATGAGCAGTTCTTC
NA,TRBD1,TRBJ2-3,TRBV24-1,CATSDLTTGSGGTDTQYF,TGTGCCACCAGTGATTTGACGACAGGGAGTGGTGGCACAGATACGCAGTATTTT